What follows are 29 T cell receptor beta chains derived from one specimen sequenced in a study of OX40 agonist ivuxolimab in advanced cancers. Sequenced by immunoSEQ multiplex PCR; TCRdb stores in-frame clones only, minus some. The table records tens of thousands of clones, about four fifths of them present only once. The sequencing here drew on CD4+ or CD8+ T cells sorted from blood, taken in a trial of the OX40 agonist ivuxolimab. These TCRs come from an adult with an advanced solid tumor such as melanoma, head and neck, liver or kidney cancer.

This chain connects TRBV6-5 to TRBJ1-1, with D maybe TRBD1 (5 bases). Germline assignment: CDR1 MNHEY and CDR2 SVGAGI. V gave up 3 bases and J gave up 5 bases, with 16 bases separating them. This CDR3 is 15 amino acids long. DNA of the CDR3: TGTGCCAGCAGTTATATGGGGGGGTCGGTAACTGAAGCTTTCTTT. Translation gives CASSYMGGSVTEAFF.

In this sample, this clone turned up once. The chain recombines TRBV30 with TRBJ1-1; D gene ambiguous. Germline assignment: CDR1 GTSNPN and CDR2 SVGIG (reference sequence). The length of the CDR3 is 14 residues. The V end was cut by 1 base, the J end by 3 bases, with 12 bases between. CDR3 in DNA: TGTGCCTGGAGTGGGCTGATAACAGACACTGAAGCTTTCTTT. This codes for CAWSGLITDTEAFF.

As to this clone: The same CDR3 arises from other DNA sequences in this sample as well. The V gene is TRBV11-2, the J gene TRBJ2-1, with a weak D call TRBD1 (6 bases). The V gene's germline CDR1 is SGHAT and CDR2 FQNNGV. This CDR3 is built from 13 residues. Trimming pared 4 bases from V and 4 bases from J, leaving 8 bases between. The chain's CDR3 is CASSSGQYNEQFF. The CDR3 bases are TGTGCCAGCAGCTCAGGACAGTACAATGAGCAGTTCTTC. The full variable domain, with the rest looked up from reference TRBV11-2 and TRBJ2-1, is EAGVAQSPRYKIIEKRQSVAFWCNPISGHATLYWYQQILGQGPKLLIQFQNNGVVDDSQLPKDRFSAERLKGVDSTLKIQPAKLEDSAVYLCASSSGQYNEQFFGPGTRLTVL.

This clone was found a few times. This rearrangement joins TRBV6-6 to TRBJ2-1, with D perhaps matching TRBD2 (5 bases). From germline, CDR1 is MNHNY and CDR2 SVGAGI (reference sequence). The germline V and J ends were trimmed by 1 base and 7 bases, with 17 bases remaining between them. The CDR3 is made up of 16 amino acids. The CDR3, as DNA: TGTGCCAGCAGTTACTGGATCGGGATCCGGGGTAATGAGCAGTTCTTC. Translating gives CASSYWIGIRGNEQFF.

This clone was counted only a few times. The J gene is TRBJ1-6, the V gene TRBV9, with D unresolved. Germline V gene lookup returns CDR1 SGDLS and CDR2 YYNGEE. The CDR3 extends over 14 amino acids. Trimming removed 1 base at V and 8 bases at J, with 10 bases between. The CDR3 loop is CASSVSQGHSPLHF. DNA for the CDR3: TGTGCCAGCAGCGTATCCCAAGGCCATTCACCCCTCCACTTT.

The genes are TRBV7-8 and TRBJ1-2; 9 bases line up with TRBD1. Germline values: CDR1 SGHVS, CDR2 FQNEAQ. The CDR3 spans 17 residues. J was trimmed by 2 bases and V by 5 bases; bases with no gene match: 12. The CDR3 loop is CASSLTPGQGRNYGYTF. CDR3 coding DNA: TGTGCCAGCAGCCTCACCCCGGGACAGGGTAGGAACTATGGCTACACCTTC.

The CDR3 reads CASSLGGNEKLFF. DNA for the CDR3: TGTGCCAGCAGCCTCGGAGGTAATGAAAAACTGTTTTTT. The rearrangement joins TRBV28 to TRBJ1-4; D is undetermined. The germline gives CDR1 MDHEN, CDR2 SYDVKM. The CDR3 is made up of 13 amino acids. V was pared by 6 bases and J by 4 bases, with 9 bases between. Filled out from reference TRBV28 and TRBJ1-4, the complete variable domain reads DVKVTQSSRYLVKRTGEKVFLECVQDMDHENMFWYRQDPGLGLRLIYFSYDVKMKEKGDIPEGYSVSREKKERFSLILESASTNQTSMYLCASSLGGNEKLFFGSGTQLSVL.

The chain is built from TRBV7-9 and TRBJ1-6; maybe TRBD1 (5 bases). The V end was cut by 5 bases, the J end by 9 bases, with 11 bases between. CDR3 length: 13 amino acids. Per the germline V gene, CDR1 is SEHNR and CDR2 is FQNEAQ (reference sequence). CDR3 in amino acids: CASSPGLASPLHF. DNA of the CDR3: TGTGCCAGCAGCCCAGGGCTCGCTTCACCCCTCCACTTT.

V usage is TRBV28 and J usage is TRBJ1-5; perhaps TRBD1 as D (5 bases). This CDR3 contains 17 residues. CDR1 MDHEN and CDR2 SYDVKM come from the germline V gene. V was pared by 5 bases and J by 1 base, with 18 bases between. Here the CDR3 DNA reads TGTGCCAGCAGTCGAGGGGCGCGGGCAGGGAGCAATCAGCCCCAGCATTTT. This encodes CASSRGARAGSNQPQHF.

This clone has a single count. CDR3 bases: TGTGCCAGCAGCTCCGGACAGGACTCCTACGAGCAGTACTTC. Protein sequence: CASSSGQDSYEQYF. The chain is built from TRBV11-2 and TRBJ2-7; 7 nucleotides line up with TRBD1. The V segment lost 4 bases and the J segment 0 bases; nucleotides outside the gene matches: 3. Looked up from germline, CDR1 is SGHAT and CDR2 is FQNNGV. This CDR3 region has 14 residues.

CDR3 region: CASSHQGLNTEAFF. For the CDR3, the DNA is TGTGCCAGCAGTCATCAGGGGCTGAACACTGAAGCTTTCTTT. The chain employs TRBV6-1 and TRBJ1-1; D possibly corresponds to TRBD1 (6 bases). Germline V gives CDR1 MNHNS, CDR2 SASEGT. CDR3 length: 14 amino acids. The V gene lost 5 bases and the J gene lost 0 bases, with 10 bases spanning the gap.

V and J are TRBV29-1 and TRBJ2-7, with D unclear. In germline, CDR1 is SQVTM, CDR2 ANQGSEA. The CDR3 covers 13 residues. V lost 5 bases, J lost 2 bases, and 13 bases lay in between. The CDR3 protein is CSVSGSDPYEQYF. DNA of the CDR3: TGCAGCGTTAGTGGGTCAGACCCCTACGAGCAGTACTTC.

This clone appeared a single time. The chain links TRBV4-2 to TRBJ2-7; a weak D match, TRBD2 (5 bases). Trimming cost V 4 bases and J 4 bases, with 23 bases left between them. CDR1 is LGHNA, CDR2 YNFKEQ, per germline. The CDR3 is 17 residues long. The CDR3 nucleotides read TGTGCCAGCAGCCGCGCCGAAGGAGGTCATGACATTTACGAGCAGTACTTC. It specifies CASSRAEGGHDIYEQYF.

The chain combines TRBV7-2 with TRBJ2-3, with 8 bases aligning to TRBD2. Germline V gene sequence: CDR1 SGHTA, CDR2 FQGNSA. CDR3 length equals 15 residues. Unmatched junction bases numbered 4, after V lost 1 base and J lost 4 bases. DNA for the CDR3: TGTGCCAGCAGCTTAGAGGGGACTAGTGCAGATACGCAGTATTTT. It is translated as CASSLEGTSADTQYF.

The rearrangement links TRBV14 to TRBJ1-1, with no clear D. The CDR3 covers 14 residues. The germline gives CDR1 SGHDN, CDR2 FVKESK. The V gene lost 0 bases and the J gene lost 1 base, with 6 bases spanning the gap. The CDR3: CASSQDSGNTEAFF. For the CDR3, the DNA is TGTGCCAGCAGCCAAGACTCGGGGAACACTGAAGCTTTCTTT. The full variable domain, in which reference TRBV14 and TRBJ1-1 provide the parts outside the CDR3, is EAGVTQFPSHSVIEKGQTVTLRCDPISGHDNLYWYRRVMGKEIKFLLHFVKESKQDESGMPNNRFLAERTGGTYSTLKVQPAELEDSGVYFCASSQDSGNTEAFFGQGTRLTVV.

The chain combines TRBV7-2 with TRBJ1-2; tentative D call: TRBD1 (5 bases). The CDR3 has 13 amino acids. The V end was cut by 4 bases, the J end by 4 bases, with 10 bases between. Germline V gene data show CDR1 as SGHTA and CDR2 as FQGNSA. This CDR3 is CASSSGGAYGYTF. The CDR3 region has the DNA TGTGCCAGCAGCTCCGGAGGGGCCTATGGCTACACCTTC.

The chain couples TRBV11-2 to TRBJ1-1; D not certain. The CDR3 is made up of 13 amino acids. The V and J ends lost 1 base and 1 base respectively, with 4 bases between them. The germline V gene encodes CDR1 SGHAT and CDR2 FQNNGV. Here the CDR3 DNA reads TGTGCCAGCAGCTTAGTGCGGAACACTGAAGCTTTCTTT. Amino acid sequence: CASSLVRNTEAFF. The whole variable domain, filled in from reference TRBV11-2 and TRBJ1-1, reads EAGVAQSPRYKIIEKRQSVAFWCNPISGHATLYWYQQILGQGPKLLIQFQNNGVVDDSQLPKDRFSAERLKGVDSTLKIQPAKLEDSAVYLCASSLVRNTEAFFGQGTRLTVV.

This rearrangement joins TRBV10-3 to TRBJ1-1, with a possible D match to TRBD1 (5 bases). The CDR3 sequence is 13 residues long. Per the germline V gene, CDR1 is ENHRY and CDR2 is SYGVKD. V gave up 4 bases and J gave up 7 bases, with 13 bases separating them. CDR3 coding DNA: TGTGCCATCAGTGGACAGAGCTACCTTGAAGCTTTCTTT. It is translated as CAISGQSYLEAFF.

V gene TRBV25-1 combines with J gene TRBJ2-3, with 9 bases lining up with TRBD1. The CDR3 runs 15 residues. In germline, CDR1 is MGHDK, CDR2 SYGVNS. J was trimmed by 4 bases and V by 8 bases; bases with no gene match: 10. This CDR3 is CASSSGQGPPDTQYF. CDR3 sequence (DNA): TGTGCCAGCTCCTCGGGACAGGGACCCCCAGATACGCAGTATTTT. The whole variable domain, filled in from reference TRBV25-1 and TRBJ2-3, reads EADIYQTPRYLVIGTGKKITLECSQTMGHDKMYWYQQDPGMELHLIHYSYGVNSTEKGDLSSESTVSRIRTEHFPLTLESARPSHTSQYLCASSSGQGPPDTQYFGPGTRLTVL.

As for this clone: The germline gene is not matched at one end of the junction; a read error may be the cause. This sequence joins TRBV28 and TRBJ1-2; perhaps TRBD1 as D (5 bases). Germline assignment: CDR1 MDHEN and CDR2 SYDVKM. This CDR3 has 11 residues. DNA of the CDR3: TGTGCCAGCAGTTACAGGAGGGAGCCTGCCTTC. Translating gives CASSYRREPAF.

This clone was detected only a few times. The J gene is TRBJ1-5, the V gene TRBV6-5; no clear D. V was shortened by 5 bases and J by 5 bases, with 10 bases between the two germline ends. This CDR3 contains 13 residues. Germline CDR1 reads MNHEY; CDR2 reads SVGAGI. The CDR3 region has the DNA TGTGCCAGCAGTGTTCGGGGAGATCAGCCCCAGCATTTT. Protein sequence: CASSVRGDQPQHF.

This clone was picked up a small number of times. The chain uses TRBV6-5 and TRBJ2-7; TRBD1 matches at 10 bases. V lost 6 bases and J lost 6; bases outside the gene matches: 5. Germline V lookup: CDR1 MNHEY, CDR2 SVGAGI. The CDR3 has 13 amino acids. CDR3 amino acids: CASRMGQGSEQYF. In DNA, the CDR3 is TGTGCCAGCAGAATGGGACAGGGGAGCGAGCAGTACTTC.

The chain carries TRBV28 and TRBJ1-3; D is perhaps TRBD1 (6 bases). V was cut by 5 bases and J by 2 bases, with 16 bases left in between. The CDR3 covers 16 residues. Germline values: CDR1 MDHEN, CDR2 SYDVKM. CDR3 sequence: CASSPTGRGAGNTIYF. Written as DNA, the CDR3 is TGTGCCAGCAGTCCAACAGGGCGAGGGGCTGGAAACACCATATATTTT.

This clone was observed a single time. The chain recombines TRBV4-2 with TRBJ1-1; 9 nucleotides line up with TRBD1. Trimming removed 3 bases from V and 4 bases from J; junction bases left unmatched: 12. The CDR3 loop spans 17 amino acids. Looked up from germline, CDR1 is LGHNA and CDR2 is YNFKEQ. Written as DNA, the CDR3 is TGTGCCAGCAGCCAGACAGGGGGTGGAGAGAGGAGCACTGAAGCTTTCTTT. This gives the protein CASSQTGGGERSTEAFF.

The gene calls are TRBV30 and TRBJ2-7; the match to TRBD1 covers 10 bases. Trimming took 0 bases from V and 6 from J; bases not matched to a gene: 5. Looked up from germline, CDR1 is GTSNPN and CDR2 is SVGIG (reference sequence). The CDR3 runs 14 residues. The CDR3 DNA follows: TGTGCCTGGAGTGTACTATGGGACAGGGGCGAGCAGTACTTC. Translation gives CAWSVLWDRGEQYF.

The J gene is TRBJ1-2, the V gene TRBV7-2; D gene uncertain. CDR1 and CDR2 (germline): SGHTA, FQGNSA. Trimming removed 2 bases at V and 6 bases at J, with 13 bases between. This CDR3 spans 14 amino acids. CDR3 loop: CASSLTYGGDGYTF. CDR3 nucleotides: TGTGCCAGCAGCTTAACTTACGGTGGGGATGGCTACACCTTC.

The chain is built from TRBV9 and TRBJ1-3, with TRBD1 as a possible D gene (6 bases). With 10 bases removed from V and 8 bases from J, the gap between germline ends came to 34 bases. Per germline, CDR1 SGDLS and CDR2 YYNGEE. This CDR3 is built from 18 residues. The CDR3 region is CAGNLTGGRAFLGDTIYF. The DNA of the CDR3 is TGTGCCGGCAACCTCACCGGGGGCAGGGCCTTTTTAGGTGACACCATATATTTT.

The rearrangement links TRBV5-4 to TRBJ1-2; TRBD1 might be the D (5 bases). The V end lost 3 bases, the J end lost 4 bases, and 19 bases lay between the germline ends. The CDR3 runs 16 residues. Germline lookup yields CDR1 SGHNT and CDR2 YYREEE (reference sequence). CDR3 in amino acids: CASSSGGGIVPYGYTF. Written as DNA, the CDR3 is TGTGCCAGCAGCTCGGGGGGGGGAATAGTCCCCTATGGCTACACCTTC. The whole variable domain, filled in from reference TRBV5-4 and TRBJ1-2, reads ETGVTQSPTHLIKTRGQQVTLRCSSQSGHNTVSWYQQALGQGPQFIFQYYREEENGRGNFPPRFSGLQFPNYSSELNVNALELDDSALYLCASSSGGGIVPYGYTFGSGTRLTVV.

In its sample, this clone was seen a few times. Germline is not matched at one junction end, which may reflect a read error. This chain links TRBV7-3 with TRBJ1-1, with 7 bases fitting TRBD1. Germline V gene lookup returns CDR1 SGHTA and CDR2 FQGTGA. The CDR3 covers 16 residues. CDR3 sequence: CASRLNTGVGNTEAFF. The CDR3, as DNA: TGTGCCAGCAGATTAAATACAGGGGTTGGGAACACTGAAGCTTTCTTT.